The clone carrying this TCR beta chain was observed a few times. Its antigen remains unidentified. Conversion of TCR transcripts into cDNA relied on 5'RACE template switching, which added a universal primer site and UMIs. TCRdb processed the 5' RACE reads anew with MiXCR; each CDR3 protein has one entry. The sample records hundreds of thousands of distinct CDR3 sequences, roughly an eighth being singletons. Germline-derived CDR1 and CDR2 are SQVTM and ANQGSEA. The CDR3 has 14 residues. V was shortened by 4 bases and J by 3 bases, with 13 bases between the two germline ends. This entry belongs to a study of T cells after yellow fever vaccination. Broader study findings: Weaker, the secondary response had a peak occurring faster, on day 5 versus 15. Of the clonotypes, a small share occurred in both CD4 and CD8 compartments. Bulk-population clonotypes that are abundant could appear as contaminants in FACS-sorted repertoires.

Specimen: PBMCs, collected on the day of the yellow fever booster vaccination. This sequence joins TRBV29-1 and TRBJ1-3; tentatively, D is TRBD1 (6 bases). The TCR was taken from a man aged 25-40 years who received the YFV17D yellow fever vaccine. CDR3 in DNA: TGCAGCGTTGGGGGAACAGGGAATGGAAACACCATATATTTT. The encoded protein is CSVGGTGNGNTIYF.